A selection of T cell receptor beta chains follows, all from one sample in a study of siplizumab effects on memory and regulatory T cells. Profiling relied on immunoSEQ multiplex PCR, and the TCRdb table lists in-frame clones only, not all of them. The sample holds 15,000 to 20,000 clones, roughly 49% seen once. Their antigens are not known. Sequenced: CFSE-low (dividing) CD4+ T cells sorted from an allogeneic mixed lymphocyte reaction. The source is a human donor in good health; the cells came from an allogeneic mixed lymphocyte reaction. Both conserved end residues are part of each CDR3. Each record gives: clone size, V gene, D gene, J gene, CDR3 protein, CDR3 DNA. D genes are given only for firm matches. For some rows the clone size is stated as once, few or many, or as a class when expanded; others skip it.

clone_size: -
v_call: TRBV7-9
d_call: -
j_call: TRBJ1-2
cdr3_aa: CASSLAADSRHF
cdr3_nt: TGTGCCAGCAGCTTAGCAGCCGACAGCAGGCACTTC

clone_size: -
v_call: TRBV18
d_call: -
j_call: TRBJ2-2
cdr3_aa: CASSARDISTGELFF
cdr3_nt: TGTGCCAGCTCGGCCCGGGACATATCCACCGGGGAGCTGTTTTTT

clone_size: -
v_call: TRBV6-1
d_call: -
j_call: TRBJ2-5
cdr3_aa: CASISGYQETQYF
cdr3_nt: TGTGCCAGCATAAGCGGCTACCAAGAGACCCAGTACTTC

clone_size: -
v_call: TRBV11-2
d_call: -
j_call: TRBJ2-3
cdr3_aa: CASSRDFSTDTQYF
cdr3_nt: TGTGCCAGCAGCCGGGACTTTAGCACAGATACGCAGTATTTT

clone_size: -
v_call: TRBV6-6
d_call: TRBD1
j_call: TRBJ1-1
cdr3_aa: CASSWKQGAMDEAFF
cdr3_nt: TGTGCCAGCAGTTGGAAACAGGGGGCTATGGATGAAGCTTTCTTT

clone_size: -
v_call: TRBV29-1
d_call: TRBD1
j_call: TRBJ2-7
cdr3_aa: CSVEQGTGRYEQYF
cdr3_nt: TGCAGCGTTGAACAGGGGACAGGGAGATACGAGCAGTACTTC

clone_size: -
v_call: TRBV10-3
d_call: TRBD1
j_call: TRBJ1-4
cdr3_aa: CAIGQGGTNEKLFF
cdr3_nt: TGTGCCATCGGTCAGGGGGGAACTAATGAAAAACTGTTTTTT

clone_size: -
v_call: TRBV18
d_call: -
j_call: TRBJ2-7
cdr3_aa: CASSPGDGPYEQYF
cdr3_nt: TGTGCCAGCTCACCAGGGGACGGACCCTACGAGCAGTACTTC

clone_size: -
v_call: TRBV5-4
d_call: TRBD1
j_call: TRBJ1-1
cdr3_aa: CASSTGQELMNTEAFF
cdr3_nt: TGTGCCAGCAGCACGGGACAGGAGCTAATGAACACTGAAGCTTTCTTT

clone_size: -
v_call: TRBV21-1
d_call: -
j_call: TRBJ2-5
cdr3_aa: CASRGGLGETQYF
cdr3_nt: TGTGCCAGCAGGGGGGGGCTGGGAGAGACCCAGTACTTC

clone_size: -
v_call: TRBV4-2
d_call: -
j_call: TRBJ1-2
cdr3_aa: CASSQDSQGTIYGYTF
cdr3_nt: TGTGCCAGCAGCCAAGATTCTCAAGGGACGATCTATGGCTACACCTTC

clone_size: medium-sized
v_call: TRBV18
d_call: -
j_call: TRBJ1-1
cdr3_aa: CASSPRRTDTEAFF
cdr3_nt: TGTGCCAGCTCACCACGTCGGACGGACACTGAAGCTTTCTTT

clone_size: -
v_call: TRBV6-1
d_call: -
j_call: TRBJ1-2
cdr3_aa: CASSYQGEDGYTF
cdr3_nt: TGTGCCAGCAGTTATCAGGGAGAGGATGGCTACACCTTC

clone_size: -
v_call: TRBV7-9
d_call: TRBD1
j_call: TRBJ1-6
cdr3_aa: CASSPWDRVDNSPLHF
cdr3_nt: TGTGCCAGCAGCCCCTGGGACAGGGTGGATAATTCACCCCTCCACTTT

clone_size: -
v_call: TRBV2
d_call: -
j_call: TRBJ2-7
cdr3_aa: CASSEVSEQYF
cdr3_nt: TGTGCCAGCAGTGAAGTTTCCGAGCAGTACTTC

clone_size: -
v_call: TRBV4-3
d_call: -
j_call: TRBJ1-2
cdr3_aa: CASSQSPAHGYTF
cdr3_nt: TGCGCCAGCAGCCAATCACCAGCGCATGGCTACACCTTC

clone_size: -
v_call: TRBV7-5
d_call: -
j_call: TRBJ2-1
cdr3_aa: CASSLYQGLEQFF
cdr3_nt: TGTGCCAGCAGCCTCTACCAGGGGTTAGAGCAGTTCTTC

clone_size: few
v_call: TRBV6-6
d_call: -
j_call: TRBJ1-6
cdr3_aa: CASSNRAPNSPLHF
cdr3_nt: TGTGCCAGCAGCAACCGGGCCCCTAATTCACCCCTCCACTTT

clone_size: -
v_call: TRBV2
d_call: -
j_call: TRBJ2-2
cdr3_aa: CASRSSAVGGELFF
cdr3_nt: TGTGCCAGCAGATCTAGCGCCGTCGGCGGGGAGCTGTTTTTT

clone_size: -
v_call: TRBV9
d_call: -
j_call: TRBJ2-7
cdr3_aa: CASSVAPWGPSYEQYF
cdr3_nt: TGTGCCAGCAGCGTAGCACCATGGGGGCCCTCCTACGAGCAGTACTTC

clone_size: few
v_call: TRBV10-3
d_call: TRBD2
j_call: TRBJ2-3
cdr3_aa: CATGLAGEDTQYF
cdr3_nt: TGTGCCACCGGACTAGCGGGAGAAGATACGCAGTATTTT

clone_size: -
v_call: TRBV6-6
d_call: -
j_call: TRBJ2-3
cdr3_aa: CASRPGWSDTQYF
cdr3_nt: TGTGCCAGCAGACCCGGGTGGTCAGATACGCAGTATTTT

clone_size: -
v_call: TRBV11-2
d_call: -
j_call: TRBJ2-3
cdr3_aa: CASLNTDTQYF
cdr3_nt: TGTGCCAGTCTCAACACAGATACGCAGTATTTT

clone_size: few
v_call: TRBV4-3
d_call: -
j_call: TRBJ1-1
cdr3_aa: CASSQGENTEAFF
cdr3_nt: TGCGCCAGCAGCCAAGGGGAGAACACTGAAGCTTTCTTT

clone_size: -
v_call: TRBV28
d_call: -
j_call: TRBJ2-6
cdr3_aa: CASSATGYSGANVLTF
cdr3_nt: TGTGCCAGCAGTGCCACAGGGTACTCTGGGGCCAACGTCCTGACTTTC

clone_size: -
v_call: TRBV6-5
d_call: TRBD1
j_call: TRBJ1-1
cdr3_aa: CASTTTPRGIGAFF
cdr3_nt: TGTGCCAGCACTACGACGCCCAGGGGGATTGGAGCTTTCTTT

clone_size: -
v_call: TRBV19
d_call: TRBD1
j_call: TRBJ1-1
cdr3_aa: CASSLQGLDTEAFF
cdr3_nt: TGTGCCAGTAGTCTACAGGGGCTCGACACTGAAGCTTTCTTT

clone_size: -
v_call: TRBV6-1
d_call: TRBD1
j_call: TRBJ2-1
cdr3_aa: CASSDSTGHNEQFF
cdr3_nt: TGTGCCAGCAGCGACTCGACAGGGCACAATGAGCAGTTCTTC

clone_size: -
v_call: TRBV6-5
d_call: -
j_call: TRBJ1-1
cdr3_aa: CASQGYSTEAFF
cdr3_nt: TGTGCCAGCCAGGGTTATAGCACTGAAGCTTTCTTT

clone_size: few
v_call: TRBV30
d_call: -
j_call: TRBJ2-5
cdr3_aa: CAWIRGAGETQYF
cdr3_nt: TGTGCCTGGATCCGGGGGGCAGGGGAGACCCAGTACTTC

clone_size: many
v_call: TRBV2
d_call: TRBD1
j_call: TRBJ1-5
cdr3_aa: CASKTGSLNQPQHF
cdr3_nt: TGTGCCAGCAAGACAGGGTCTCTAAATCAGCCCCAGCATTTT

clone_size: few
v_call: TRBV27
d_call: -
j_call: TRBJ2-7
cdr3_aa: CASSLLLLSYEQYF
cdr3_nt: TGTGCCAGCAGTTTACTTCTCCTCTCCTACGAGCAGTACTTC

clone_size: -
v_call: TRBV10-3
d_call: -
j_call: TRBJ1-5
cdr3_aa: CAISAGNQPQHF
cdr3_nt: TGTGCCATCAGTGCAGGGAATCAGCCCCAGCATTTT

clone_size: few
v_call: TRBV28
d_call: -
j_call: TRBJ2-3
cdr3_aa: CASLPPGTDTQYF
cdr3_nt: TGTGCCAGCCTACCCCCCGGCACAGATACGCAGTATTTT

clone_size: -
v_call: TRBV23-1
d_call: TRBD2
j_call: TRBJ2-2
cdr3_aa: CASSPPGGANTGELFF
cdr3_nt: TGCGCCAGCAGTCCTCCGGGGGGGGCGAACACCGGGGAGCTGTTTTTT

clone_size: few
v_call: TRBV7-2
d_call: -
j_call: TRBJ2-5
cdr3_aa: CASIAGVTSRPLQETQYF
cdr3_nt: TGTGCCAGCATCGCCGGGGTAACTAGTCGCCCGTTACAAGAGACCCAGTACTTC

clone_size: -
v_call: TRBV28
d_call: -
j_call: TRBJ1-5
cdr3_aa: CASSRGGDNQPQHF
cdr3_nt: TGTGCCAGCAGCCGGGGGGGGGATAATCAGCCCCAGCATTTT

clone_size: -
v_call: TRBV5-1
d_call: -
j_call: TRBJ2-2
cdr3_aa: CASSLAALATGELFF
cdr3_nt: TGCGCCAGCAGCTTGGCGGCACTAGCCACCGGGGAGCTGTTTTTT

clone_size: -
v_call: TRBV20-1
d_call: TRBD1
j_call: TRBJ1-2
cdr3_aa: CSARTGNGYTF
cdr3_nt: TGCAGTGCTAGGACAGGGAATGGCTACACCTTC

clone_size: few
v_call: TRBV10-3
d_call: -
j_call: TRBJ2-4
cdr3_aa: CAISADAGIQYF
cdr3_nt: TGTGCCATCAGTGCCGACGCGGGCATTCAGTACTTC

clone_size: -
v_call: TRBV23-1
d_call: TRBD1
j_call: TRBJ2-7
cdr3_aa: CASSQSSGQGVPYEQYF
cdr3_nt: TGCGCCAGCAGTCAATCTAGTGGGCAGGGGGTTCCCTACGAGCAGTACTTC

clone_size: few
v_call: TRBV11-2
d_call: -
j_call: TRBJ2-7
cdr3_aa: CASSLDPGDEQYF
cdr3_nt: TGTGCCAGCAGCTTAGACCCCGGGGACGAGCAGTACTTC

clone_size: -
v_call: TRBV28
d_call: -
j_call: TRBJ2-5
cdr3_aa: CASSFSRGGAETQYF
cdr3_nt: TGTGCCAGCAGTTTTTCCAGGGGTGGTGCAGAGACCCAGTACTTC

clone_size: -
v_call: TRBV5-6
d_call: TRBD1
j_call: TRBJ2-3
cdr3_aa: CASRLLTGVGTDTQYF
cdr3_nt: TGTGCCAGCAGACTATTGACAGGGGTTGGCACAGATACGCAGTATTTT

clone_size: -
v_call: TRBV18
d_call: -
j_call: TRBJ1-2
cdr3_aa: CASSPTSNF
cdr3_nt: TGTGCCAGCTCACCAACTTCCAATTTC

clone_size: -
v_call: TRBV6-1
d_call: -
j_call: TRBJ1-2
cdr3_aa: CASRWAGGGYTF
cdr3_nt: TGTGCCAGCAGATGGGCAGGAGGCGGCTACACCTTC

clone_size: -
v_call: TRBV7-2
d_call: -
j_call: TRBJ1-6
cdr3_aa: CASSLARNSPLHF
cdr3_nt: TGTGCCAGCAGCTTAGCGAGAAATTCACCCCTCCACTTT

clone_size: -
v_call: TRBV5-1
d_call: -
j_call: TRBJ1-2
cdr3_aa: CASSLSPGYYGYTF
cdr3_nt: TGCGCCAGCAGCTTGAGTCCAGGGTACTATGGCTACACCTTC

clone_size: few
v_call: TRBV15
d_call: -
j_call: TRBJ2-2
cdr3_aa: CATSRDRTITGELFF
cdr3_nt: TGTGCCACCAGCAGAGATAGAACCATAACCGGGGAGCTGTTTTTT

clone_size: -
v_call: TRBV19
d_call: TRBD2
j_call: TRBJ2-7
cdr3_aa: CASSRQTSGVSYEQYF
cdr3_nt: TGTGCCAGTAGTCGCCAGACTAGCGGGGTCTCCTACGAGCAGTACTTC